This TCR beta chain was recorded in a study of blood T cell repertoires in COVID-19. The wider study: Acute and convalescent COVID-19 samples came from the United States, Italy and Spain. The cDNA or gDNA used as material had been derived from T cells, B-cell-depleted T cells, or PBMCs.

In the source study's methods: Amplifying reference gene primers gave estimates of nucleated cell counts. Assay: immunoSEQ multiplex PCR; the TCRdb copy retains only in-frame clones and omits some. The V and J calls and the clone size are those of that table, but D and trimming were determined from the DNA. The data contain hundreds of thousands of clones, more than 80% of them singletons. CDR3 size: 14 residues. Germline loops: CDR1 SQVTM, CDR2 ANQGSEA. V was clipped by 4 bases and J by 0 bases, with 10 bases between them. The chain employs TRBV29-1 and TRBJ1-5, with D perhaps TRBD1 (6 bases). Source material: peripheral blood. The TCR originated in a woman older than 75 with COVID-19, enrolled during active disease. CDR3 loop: CSVAGENSNQPQHF. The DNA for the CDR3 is TGCAGCGTTGCAGGGGAGAATAGCAATCAGCCCCAGCATTTT.